The 11 T cell receptor beta chains below all came from one sample that was sequenced in a study of CXCR3-negative and CXCR3-positive naive CD8 T cells (dated 2019 in TCRdb). These receptors are not linked to any known antigen. TCRdb names NextSeq 550 as the instrument used. The Human TCR Profiling Kit (MiLaboratory) was used to make UMI-labeled 5' RACE TRB cDNA libraries. TCRdb reprocessed the reads, reporting each CDR3 protein sequence once and no DNA. The sample table on file contains around 6,900 distinct CDR3 sequences. The biggest ten clones account for approximately 1.5% of the sample. General study outcomes and caveats: TRB CDR3s from CXCR3-positive naive cells showed higher hydrophobicity (lower Kidera factor 4), lower energy, and higher strength and volume indices than CXCR3-negative naive cells.

Sequencing was carried out using naive CXCR3+ CD8+ T cells from blood. Reading the label with the study, this specimen's cell subset or site is: CD45RO-CCR7+CD27+CD95- naive CD8+ T cells expressing CXCR3 (TNR3+). These receptors originate from a human donor in good health. Some clones in this sample may be carry-over from other donors' samples.

This clonotype counts as medium-sized by frequency. The chain uses TRBV15 and TRBJ2-2; the D call of TRBD2 rests on TCRdb alone, since no DNA is present to check it. The germline CDR1 and CDR2 sequences are LNHNV and YYDKDF (reference sequence). The CDR3 consists of 15 residues. CDR3: CATSRLAGGTGELFF.

This clonotype is called medium-sized (0.01 to 0.1%) based on its frequency. The chain joins TRBV7-3 to TRBJ1-2; TCRdb gives TRBD1 as the D gene, but with no DNA this cannot be confirmed. This CDR3 contains 16 residues. Germline V gene sequence: CDR1 SGHTA, CDR2 FQGTGA. The CDR3 is CASSLGVGADNYGYTF.

This clonotype counts as medium-sized by frequency. The chain carries TRBV7-9 and TRBJ2-7. CDR3 length: 13 amino acids. The germline V gene has CDR1 SEHNR and CDR2 FQNEAQ (reference sequence). CDR3 in amino acids: CASSSREHHEQYF.

In terms of frequency, this clonotype is medium-sized. The chain carries TRBV29-1 and TRBJ1-1. From germline, CDR1 is SQVTM and CDR2 ANQGSEA. This CDR3 comprises 16 residues. The CDR3 loop is CSVDPWEGEVPTEAFF.

The chain carries TRBV9 and TRBJ2-1; the D gene TCRdb calls, TRBD1, cannot be checked with no DNA. The germline CDR1 and CDR2 sequences are SGDLS and YYNGEE. The CDR3 is 15 residues long. The CDR3 loop reads CASSVYLDPDREQFF.

The chain uses TRBV2 and TRBJ2-2; no DNA is available, so the TRBD1 call from TCRdb remains unchecked. Germline V gene data show CDR1 as SNHLY and CDR2 as FYNNEI. The CDR3 extends over 12 amino acids. The CDR3 is CASQTGAGELFF.

The chain has TRBV3-1 and TRBJ1-5; TCRdb names TRBD1, which stays unverified in the absence of DNA. There are 14 residues in the CDR3. The germline V gene encodes CDR1 LGHDT and CDR2 YNNKEL (reference sequence). The CDR3 spells CASSQGTGGQPQHF.

The rearrangement joins TRBV20-1 to TRBJ2-1; TCRdb proposes TRBD2, but this gene call is untestable without DNA. CDR1 and CDR2 from the germline V gene are DFQATT and SNEGSKA (reference sequence). CDR3 length equals 11 residues. The CDR3 loop reads CSLWRGNEQFF.

This chain links TRBV2 with TRBJ2-5; there is no DNA to check the TCRdb D call of TRBD1. Germline CDR1 is SNHLY and CDR2 is FYNNEI. This CDR3 contains 13 residues. CDR3 amino acids: CASRTLGEETQYF.

By frequency, this clonotype registers medium-sized. The chain couples TRBV29-1 to TRBJ2-5; no DNA is available, so the TRBD2 call from TCRdb remains unchecked. Per the germline V gene, CDR1 is SQVTM and CDR2 is ANQGSEA. The CDR3 sequence is 15 residues long. This CDR3 is CSVEALAGGGGTQYF.

This clonotype ranks as medium-sized in terms of frequency. The chain employs TRBV7-2 and TRBJ2-1. Germline V lookup: CDR1 SGHTA, CDR2 FQGNSA. CDR3 length: 12 amino acids. CDR3 protein: CASSLVVNEQFF.